A single sample is the source of the 4 T cell receptor beta chains below, sequenced in a study of blood T cell repertoires in COVID-19. Profiled with immunoSEQ multiplex PCR; TCRdb holds only in-frame clones, not every one. Among hundreds of thousands of clones, roughly 86% were seen once, and the ten largest hold more than 9.5%. Sequenced material: peripheral blood. The origin of the receptors is a woman aged 30 to 39 with COVID-19, enrolled during active disease.

The rearrangement uses TRBV11-2 and TRBJ2-2; maybe TRBD2 (6 bases). Trimming took off 3 bases at V and 10 bases at J, with 12 bases between the two ends. Germline V gene lookup returns CDR1 SGHAT and CDR2 FQNNGV. This CDR3 comprises 13 residues. CDR3 residues: CASSLDGGPELFF. In DNA form, the CDR3 reads TGTGCCAGCAGCTTGGACGGGGGACCGGAGCTGTTTTTT.

The V and J genes are TRBV7-9 and TRBJ1-3, with D possibly being TRBD1 (5 bases). The germline gives CDR1 SEHNR, CDR2 FQNEAQ (reference sequence). The CDR3 totals 14 residues. The V gene lost 8 bases and the J gene lost 0 bases, with 11 bases spanning the gap. The CDR3: CASGAENSGNTIYF. In DNA, the CDR3 is TGTGCCAGCGGGGCTGAAAACTCTGGAAACACCATATATTTT.

The chain combines TRBV19 with TRBJ1-1; 7 bases align to TRBD1. The V gene's germline CDR1 is LNHDA and CDR2 SQIVND (reference sequence). The CDR3 is 15 amino acids. V lost 6 bases, J lost 1 base, and 8 bases stayed unmatched. The DNA for the CDR3 is TGTGCCAGTAGGGGAAGGGGGCCCTGGAACACTGAAGCTTTCTTT. It is translated as CASRGRGPWNTEAFF. The full variable domain, completed using reference TRBV19 and TRBJ1-1, is DGGITQSPKYLFRKEGQNVTLSCEQNLNHDAMYWYRQDPGQGLRLIYYSQIVNDFQKGDIAEGYSVSREKKESFPLTVTSAQKNPTAFYLCASRGRGPWNTEAFFGQGTRLTVV.

This chain uses TRBV30 with TRBJ1-3; D remains ambiguous. This CDR3 has 13 residues. Germline-derived CDR1 and CDR2 are GTSNPN and SVGIG (reference sequence). Trimming stripped 6 bases from V and 0 bases from J, with 9 bases between. The CDR3 loop reads CACTTGSGNTIYF. The CDR3 DNA reads as TGTGCCTGCACCACCGGCTCTGGAAACACCATATATTTT.